This entry lists 8 T cell receptor beta chains sequenced from one sample in a study of blood T cell repertoires in COVID-19. This table comes from immunoSEQ multiplex PCR, and its TCRdb copy is limited to in-frame clones, with some not included. The sample has some 320,000 clones; around nine tenths are singletons. The specimen was peripheral blood. Receptor source: a woman between 25 and 40 years old with COVID-19, enrolled during active disease.

The V and J genes are TRBV2 and TRBJ1-3; D is unresolved. The CDR3 spans 15 residues. Trimming stripped 0 bases from V and 4 bases from J, with 10 bases between. Germline CDR1 and CDR2: SNHLY and FYNNEI. CDR3 coding DNA: TGTGCCAGCAGTGAAGCCAACGGTCACGGAAACACCATATATTTT. Its translation is CASSEANGHGNTIYF.

The sample holds a few counts of this clone. The gene calls are TRBV6-5 and TRBJ1-1; a possible D gene is TRBD1 (5 bases). The CDR3 spans 14 residues. Germline V gene data show CDR1 as MNHEY and CDR2 as SVGAGI. Trimming stripped 2 bases from V and 0 bases from J, with 7 bases between. DNA for the CDR3: TGTGCCAGCAGTTACGCAGGGCTGAACACTGAAGCTTTCTTT. The encoded protein is CASSYAGLNTEAFF.

This chain connects TRBV5-4 to TRBJ2-3; a possible D gene is TRBD1 (6 bases). The CDR3 runs 15 residues. The V end lost 1 base, the J end lost 3 bases, and 12 bases lay between the germline ends. Germline V CDR1 and CDR2: SGHNT, YYREEE (reference sequence). CDR3: CASSLFGTGTDTQYF. The CDR3 nucleotides read TGTGCCAGCAGCTTGTTTGGAACAGGGACAGATACGCAGTATTTT. The full variable domain, in which reference TRBV5-4 and TRBJ2-3 provide the parts outside the CDR3, is ETGVTQSPTHLIKTRGQQVTLRCSSQSGHNTVSWYQQALGQGPQFIFQYYREEENGRGNFPPRFSGLQFPNYSSELNVNALELDDSALYLCASSLFGTGTDTQYFGPGTRLTVL.

V is TRBV9 and J is TRBJ2-5, with 7 bases identical to TRBD1. V was clipped by 2 bases and J by 5 bases; unmatched bases: 12. Germline-derived CDR1 and CDR2 are SGDLS and YYNGEE. This CDR3 has 16 amino acids. The CDR3 region is CASSVLTGYGGETQYF. CDR3 DNA: TGTGCCAGCAGCGTCCTGACAGGGTACGGCGGGGAGACCCAGTACTTC.

V usage is TRBV11-2 and J usage is TRBJ1-4, with 8 bases matching TRBD1. The V and J ends lost 4 bases and 5 bases, in that order; junction bases with no gene match: 18. This CDR3 is 19 amino acids long. Per germline, CDR1 SGHAT and CDR2 FQNNGV. The DNA for the CDR3 is TGTGCCAGCAGCTATGGACAGGGAGACGAAAACGGGGAAAATGAAAAACTGTTTTTT. This encodes CASSYGQGDENGENEKLFF.

This chain connects TRBV5-1 to TRBJ2-3; TRBD1 aligns across 7 bases. The germline gives CDR1 SGHRS, CDR2 YFSETQ. The CDR3 consists of 14 residues. The J segment lost 2 bases and the V segment lost 3 bases, leaving 3 bases of the junction unmatched. The CDR3 DNA follows: TGCGCCAGCAGCTGGACAGGACTCACAGATACGCAGTATTTT. Amino acid sequence: CASSWTGLTDTQYF.

The chain has TRBV7-2 and TRBJ1-5, with a weak D call TRBD1 (5 bases). Per germline, CDR1 SGHTA and CDR2 FQGNSA. The V end lost 7 bases, the J end lost 2 bases, and 12 bases lay between the germline ends. The CDR3 is 14 residues long. The CDR3 region has the DNA TGTGCCAGCACCCCGGGGGGGGGCAATCAGCCCCAGCATTTT. It codes for CASTPGGGNQPQHF.

The gene calls are TRBV19 and TRBJ2-3; D gene uncertain. Germline V gene sequence: CDR1 LNHDA, CDR2 SQIVND (reference sequence). The V and J ends lost 3 bases and 5 bases respectively, with 9 bases between them. The CDR3 loop spans 13 amino acids. As DNA, the CDR3 is TGTGCCAGTAGTATCATCTCGGGAGATACGCAGTATTTT. Its translation is CASSIISGDTQYF.